The sequence of this TCR beta chain was determined in a study of blood T cell repertoires in COVID-19. Study-wide context: PBMCs, B-cell-depleted T cells, or T cells were the source of the cDNA or gDNA that made up the material.

The authors' processing: For nucleated cells, counts were estimated from reference gene primer amplification. The protocol was immunoSEQ multiplex PCR, while the TCRdb copy is restricted to in-frame clones and leaves out a portion. For V, J and clone size, that table is used; D and trimming come from the DNA. Of around 210,000 clones listed, about 85% are singletons. V was trimmed by 3 bases and J by 2 bases, leaving 14 bases between them. This CDR3 is built from 15 residues. Per germline, CDR1 SGHRS and CDR2 YFSETQ. What was sequenced was peripheral blood. This clonotype was sampled from a man aged 60 to 75 with COVID-19, enrolled during active disease. The genes are TRBV5-1 and TRBJ2-5; D is perhaps TRBD1 (6 bases). Here the CDR3 DNA reads TGCGCCAGCAGCTGGGGAAACAGGGCACAAGAGACCCAGTACTTC. It yields the protein CASSWGNRAQETQYF. The full variable domain, rest sourced from reference TRBV5-1 and TRBJ2-5, is KAGVTQTPRYLIKTRGQQVTLSCSPISGHRSVSWYQQTPGQGLQFLFEYFSETQRNKGNFPGRFSGRQFSNSRSEMNVSTLELGDSALYLCASSWGNRAQETQYFGPGTRLLVL.